What follows are 17 T cell receptor beta chains derived from one specimen sequenced in a study of T cell changes during pregnancy in multiple sclerosis. The table came from immunoSEQ multiplex PCR; TCRdb's copy has only in-frame clones and leaves some out. Among approximately 40,000 clones, roughly 90% were seen once, and the ten largest hold 5% to 6.5%. The sequencing here drew on CD8+ T cells from peripheral blood mononuclear cells, taken in the third trimester of pregnancy. These receptors originate from a female donor with multiple sclerosis, enrolled in a pregnancy study.

The chain links TRBV13 to TRBJ2-3; a possible D gene is TRBD2 (6 bases). The germline V and J ends were trimmed by 5 bases and 0 bases, with 9 bases remaining between them. CDR3 length equals 14 residues. CDR1 PRHDT and CDR2 FYEKMQ come from the germline V gene (reference sequence). In nucleotides, the CDR3 is TGTGCCAGCAGCGAAGGGACTAGCACAGATACGCAGTATTTT. Residues: CASSEGTSTDTQYF.

The V and J genes are TRBV4-1 and TRBJ1-1; 8 nucleotides match TRBD1. The CDR3 contains 12 residues. CDR1 is MGHRA, CDR2 YSYEKL, per germline. V was clipped by 6 bases and J by 8 bases; unmatched bases: 5. This CDR3 is CASRGQAAEAFF. For the CDR3, the DNA is TGCGCCAGCAGGGGACAGGCTGCCGAAGCTTTCTTT.

Concerning this clone itself: Other DNA sequences from this sample encode an identical CDR3 as well. The chain carries TRBV28 and TRBJ1-5; TRBD1 matches 8 bases. The V segment lost 2 bases and the J segment 7 bases; nucleotides outside the gene matches: 4. This CDR3 spans 14 amino acids. Germline loops: CDR1 MDHEN, CDR2 SYDVKM. The CDR3 sequence is CASSLRQGSQPQHF. DNA of the CDR3: TGTGCCAGCAGTTTAAGACAGGGGTCGCAGCCCCAGCATTTT.

J is TRBJ1-1 and V is TRBV5-1, with D maybe TRBD1 (5 bases). Germline V gene lookup returns CDR1 SGHRS and CDR2 YFSETQ. Trimming left V 0 bases short and J 0 bases short, with 9 bases between. CDR3 size: 15 residues. CDR3 nucleotide sequence: TGCGCCAGCAGCTTGGGACAGCCTCTGAACACTGAAGCTTTCTTT. Translating it yields CASSLGQPLNTEAFF.

The sample holds one count of this clone. The CDR3 protein is CASSENSPFYYNSPLHF. For the CDR3, the DNA is TGTGCCAGCAGTGAAAACAGCCCCTTCTACTATAATTCACCCCTCCACTTT. V is TRBV25-1 and J is TRBJ1-6, with D unresolved. V was shortened by 2 bases and J by 3 bases, with 14 bases between the two germline ends. Germline loops: CDR1 MGHDK, CDR2 SYGVNS. The CDR3 is made up of 17 amino acids.

The chain employs TRBV4-3 and TRBJ2-1, with TRBD2 as a possible D gene (6 bases). The CDR3 is 16 amino acids. Germline V gene lookup returns CDR1 LGHNA and CDR2 YSLEER. V was clipped by 4 bases and J by 3 bases, with 16 bases between them. CDR3 coding DNA: TGCGCCAGCAGCCCATACCGGGACTGGCTCTACAATGAGCAGTTCTTC. This codes for CASSPYRDWLYNEQFF.

This CDR3 reads CASRGLSRGYTF. For the CDR3, the DNA is TGTGCCAGTAGGGGACTTTCACGGGGCTACACCTTC. The V and J genes are TRBV19 and TRBJ1-2; D may be TRBD1 (5 bases). The CDR3 totals 12 residues. Per the germline V gene, CDR1 is LNHDA and CDR2 is SQIVND (reference sequence). V was shortened by 6 bases and J by 8 bases, with 13 bases between the two germline ends. Full variable domain (missing parts from reference TRBV19 and TRBJ1-2): DGGITQSPKYLFRKEGQNVTLSCEQNLNHDAMYWYRQDPGQGLRLIYYSQIVNDFQKGDIAEGYSVSREKKESFPLTVTSAQKNPTAFYLCASRGLSRGYTFGSGTRLTVV.

This chain's CDR3 is CASSIVPLAGGSYEQYF. CDR3 nucleotide sequence: TGTGCCAGTAGTATAGTCCCCCTAGCGGGTGGCTCCTACGAGCAGTACTTC. The J gene is TRBJ2-7, the V gene TRBV19, with 8 bases identical to TRBD2. Per the germline V gene, CDR1 is LNHDA and CDR2 is SQIVND (reference sequence). Trimming cost V 1 base and J 0 bases; bases outside gene matches: 8. This CDR3 contains 17 residues. Supplemented by reference TRBV19 and TRBJ2-7, the full variable domain reads DGGITQSPKYLFRKEGQNVTLSCEQNLNHDAMYWYRQDPGQGLRLIYYSQIVNDFQKGDIAEGYSVSREKKESFPLTVTSAQKNPTAFYLCASSIVPLAGGSYEQYFGPGTRLTVT.

The V gene is TRBV11-2, the J gene TRBJ1-1, with D possibly matching TRBD1 (6 bases). Germline values: CDR1 SGHAT, CDR2 FQNNGV. The CDR3 length is 15 residues. The germline V and J ends were trimmed by 1 base and 1 base, with 10 bases remaining between them. Here the CDR3 DNA reads TGTGCCAGCAGCTTAGTAGCGGGACAGAACACTGAAGCTTTCTTT. This sequence encodes CASSLVAGQNTEAFF. Based on the CDR3 plus reference TRBV11-2 and TRBJ1-1, the full variable domain is EAGVAQSPRYKIIEKRQSVAFWCNPISGHATLYWYQQILGQGPKLLIQFQNNGVVDDSQLPKDRFSAERLKGVDSTLKIQPAKLEDSAVYLCASSLVAGQNTEAFFGQGTRLTVV.

The V gene is TRBV28, the J gene TRBJ2-1; 8 bases map to TRBD1. CDR3 length equals 13 residues. The germline gives CDR1 MDHEN, CDR2 SYDVKM. V shed 3 bases and J 9 bases; nucleotides not matched to a gene: 4. CDR3 sequence (DNA): TGTGCCAGCAGTTTCCAGGACAGGGCTGAGCAGTTCTTC. Protein sequence: CASSFQDRAEQFF.

The chain carries TRBV5-1 and TRBJ2-5, with 13 positions matching TRBD2. From germline, CDR1 is SGHRS and CDR2 YFSETQ. CDR3 size: 16 residues. V was clipped by 4 bases and J by 5 bases; unmatched bases: 8. CDR3 coding DNA: TGCGCCAGCAGCCCCGGACTAGCGGGAGAGGCCGAGACCCAGTACTTC. It translates to CASSPGLAGEAETQYF.

The rearrangement links TRBV7-9 to TRBJ1-4, with a possible D match to TRBD1 (5 bases). This CDR3 is built from 13 residues. The germline V gene encodes CDR1 SEHNR and CDR2 FQNEAQ (reference sequence). V lost 5 bases to trimming and J lost 8 bases, with 12 bases between them. The CDR3 nucleotides are TGTGCCAGCAGCCCACCAGCAGGGGAAAAACTGTTTTTT. This translates into CASSPPAGEKLFF.

The chain employs TRBV27 and TRBJ2-1; 13 nucleotides line up with TRBD2. The V gene end was trimmed by 5 bases and the J gene end by 7 bases; junction bases not matched to a gene: 5. The CDR3 spans 15 residues. The V gene's germline CDR1 is MNHEY and CDR2 SMNVEV (reference sequence). The CDR3 region has the DNA TGTGCCAGCAGTCCTCGGACTAGCGGGAGAAATGAGCAGTTCTTC. Translated: CASSPRTSGRNEQFF.

The V and J genes are TRBV4-3 and TRBJ2-7; D possibly corresponds to TRBD2 (6 bases). V was shortened by 0 bases and J by 3 bases, with 12 bases between the two germline ends. Germline-derived CDR1 and CDR2 are LGHNA and YSLEER. This CDR3 has 15 residues. CDR3 DNA: TGCGCCAGCAGCCAAGATTCGGCTAGCGACTACGAGCAGTACTTC. As protein: CASSQDSASDYEQYF.

The chain joins TRBV6-1 to TRBJ1-6; D is possibly TRBD1 (6 bases). V lost 2 bases and J lost 5, with 13 bases in between. CDR3 length: 16 amino acids. CDR1 is MNHNS and CDR2 is SASEGT in the germline V gene. CDR3 sequence reads: CASSELSRGDNSPLHF. The CDR3 DNA follows: TGTGCCAGCAGTGAACTTAGCAGGGGCGATAATTCACCCCTCCACTTT.

The chain has TRBV30 and TRBJ1-5, with D hard to call. Germline values: CDR1 GTSNPN, CDR2 SVGIG (reference sequence). Trimming took off 0 bases at V and 0 bases at J, with 9 bases between the two ends. The CDR3 is made up of 15 amino acids. The CDR3 spells CAWSVAASSNQPQHF. CDR3 nucleotides: TGTGCCTGGAGTGTAGCTGCTTCTAGCAATCAGCCCCAGCATTTT.

V is TRBV7-9 and J is TRBJ2-3; D gene ambiguous. Trimming cost V 4 bases and J 0 bases, with 8 bases left between them. Germline CDR1 is SEHNR and CDR2 is FQNEAQ (reference sequence). CDR3 length: 14 residues. Here the CDR3 DNA reads TGTGCCAGCAGCTCGACAACAAGCACAGATACGCAGTATTTT. It specifies CASSSTTSTDTQYF.